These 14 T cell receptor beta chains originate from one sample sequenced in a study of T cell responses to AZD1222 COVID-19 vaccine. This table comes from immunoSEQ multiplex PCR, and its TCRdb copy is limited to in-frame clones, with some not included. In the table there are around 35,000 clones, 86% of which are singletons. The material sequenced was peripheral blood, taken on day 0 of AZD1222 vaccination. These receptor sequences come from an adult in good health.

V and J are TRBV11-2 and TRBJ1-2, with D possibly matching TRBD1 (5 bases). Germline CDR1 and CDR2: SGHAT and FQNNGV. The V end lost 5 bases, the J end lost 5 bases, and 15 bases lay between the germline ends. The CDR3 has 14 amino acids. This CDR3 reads CASSPGTQQYGYTF. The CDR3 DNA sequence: TGTGCCAGCAGCCCGGGGACGCAGCAGTATGGCTACACCTTC. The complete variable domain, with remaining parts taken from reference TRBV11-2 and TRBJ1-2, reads EAGVAQSPRYKIIEKRQSVAFWCNPISGHATLYWYQQILGQGPKLLIQFQNNGVVDDSQLPKDRFSAERLKGVDSTLKIQPAKLEDSAVYLCASSPGTQQYGYTFGSGTRLTVV.

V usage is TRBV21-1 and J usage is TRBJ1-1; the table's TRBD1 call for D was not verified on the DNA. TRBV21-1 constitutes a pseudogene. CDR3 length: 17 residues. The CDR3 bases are TGTGCCAGCAGCAAACCGAGAGGGGGCGAAGTGAACACTGAAGCTTTCTTT. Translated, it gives CASSKPRGGEVNTEAFF.

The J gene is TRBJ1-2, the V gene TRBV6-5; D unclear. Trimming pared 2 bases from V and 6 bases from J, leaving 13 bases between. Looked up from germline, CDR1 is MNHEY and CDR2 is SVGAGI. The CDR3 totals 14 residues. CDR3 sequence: CASSYRNLGDGYTF. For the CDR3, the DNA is TGTGCCAGCAGTTACCGGAACTTGGGCGATGGCTACACCTTC.

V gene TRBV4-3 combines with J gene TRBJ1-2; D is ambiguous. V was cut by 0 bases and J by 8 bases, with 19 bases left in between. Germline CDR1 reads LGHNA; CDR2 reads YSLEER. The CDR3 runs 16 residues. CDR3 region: CASSQDAPSSLRGYTF. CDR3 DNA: TGCGCCAGCAGCCAAGATGCCCCCTCCAGTCTCCGGGGCTACACCTTC.

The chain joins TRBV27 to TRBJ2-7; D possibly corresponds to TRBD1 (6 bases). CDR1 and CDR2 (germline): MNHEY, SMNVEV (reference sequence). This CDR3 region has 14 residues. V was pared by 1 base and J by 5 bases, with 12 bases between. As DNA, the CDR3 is TGTGCCAGCAGTTTATTAGGCAGGGGCCACGAGCAGTACTTC. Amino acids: CASSLLGRGHEQYF.

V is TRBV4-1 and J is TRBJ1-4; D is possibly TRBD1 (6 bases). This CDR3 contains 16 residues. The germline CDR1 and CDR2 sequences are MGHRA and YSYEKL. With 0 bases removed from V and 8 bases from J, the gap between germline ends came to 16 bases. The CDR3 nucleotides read TGCGCCAGCAGCCAAGAGGCAGGGGCTAATATCGAAAAACTGTTTTTT. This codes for CASSQEAGANIEKLFF.

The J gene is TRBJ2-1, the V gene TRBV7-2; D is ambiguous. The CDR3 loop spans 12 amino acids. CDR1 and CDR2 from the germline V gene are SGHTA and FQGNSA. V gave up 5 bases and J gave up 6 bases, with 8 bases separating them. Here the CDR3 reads CASSPRRNEQFF. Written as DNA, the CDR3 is TGTGCCAGCAGCCCTCGGCGCAATGAGCAGTTCTTC.

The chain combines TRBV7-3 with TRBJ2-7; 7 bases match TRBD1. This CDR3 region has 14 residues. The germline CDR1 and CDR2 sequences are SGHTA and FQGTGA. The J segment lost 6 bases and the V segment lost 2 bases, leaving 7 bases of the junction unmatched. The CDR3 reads CASSLGAGGSEQYF. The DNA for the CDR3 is TGTGCCAGCAGCTTAGGAGCAGGGGGAAGCGAGCAGTACTTC.

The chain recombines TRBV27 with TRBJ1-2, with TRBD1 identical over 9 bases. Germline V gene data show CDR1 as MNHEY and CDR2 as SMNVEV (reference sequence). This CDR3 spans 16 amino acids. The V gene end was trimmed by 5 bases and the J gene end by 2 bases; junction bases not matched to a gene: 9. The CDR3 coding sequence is TGTGCCAGCAGTGCCAACCCGGGACAGGGAAACTATGGCTACACCTTC. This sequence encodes CASSANPGQGNYGYTF.

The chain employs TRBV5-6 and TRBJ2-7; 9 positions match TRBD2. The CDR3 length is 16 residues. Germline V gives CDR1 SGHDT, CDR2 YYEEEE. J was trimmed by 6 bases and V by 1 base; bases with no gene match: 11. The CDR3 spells CASSLFQGLAGTEQYF. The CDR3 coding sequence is TGTGCCAGCAGCTTGTTCCAAGGGCTAGCGGGAACCGAGCAGTACTTC.

The DNA for the CDR3 is TGCGCCAGCAGCTTCGGGGGCCTGAACACTGAAGCTTTCTTT. Protein sequence: CASSFGGLNTEAFF. V is TRBV5-1 and J is TRBJ1-1; a weak D match, TRBD1 (6 bases). Germline V gene lookup returns CDR1 SGHRS and CDR2 YFSETQ. The V and J ends lost 2 bases and 0 bases respectively, with 8 bases between them. The CDR3 loop spans 14 amino acids.

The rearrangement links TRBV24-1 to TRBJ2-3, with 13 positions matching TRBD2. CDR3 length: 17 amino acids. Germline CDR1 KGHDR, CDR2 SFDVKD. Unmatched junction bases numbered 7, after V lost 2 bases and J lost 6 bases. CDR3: CATSDSRTSGRFDTQYF. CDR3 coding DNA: TGTGCCACCAGTGATTCGAGGACTAGCGGGAGATTCGATACGCAGTATTTT.

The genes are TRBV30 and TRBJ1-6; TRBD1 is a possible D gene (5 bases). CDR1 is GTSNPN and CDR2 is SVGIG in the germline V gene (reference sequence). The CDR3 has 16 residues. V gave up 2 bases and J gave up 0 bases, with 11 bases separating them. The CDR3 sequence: CAWSRDSSSYNSPLHF. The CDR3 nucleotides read TGTGCCTGGAGTAGAGACAGCAGCTCCTATAATTCACCCCTCCACTTT. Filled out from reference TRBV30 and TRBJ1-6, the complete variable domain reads SQTIHQWPATLVQPVGSPLSLECTVEGTSNPNLYWYRQAAGRGLQLLFYSVGIGQISSEVPQNLSASRPQDRQFILSSKKLLLSDSGFYLCAWSRDSSSYNSPLHFGNGTRLTVT.

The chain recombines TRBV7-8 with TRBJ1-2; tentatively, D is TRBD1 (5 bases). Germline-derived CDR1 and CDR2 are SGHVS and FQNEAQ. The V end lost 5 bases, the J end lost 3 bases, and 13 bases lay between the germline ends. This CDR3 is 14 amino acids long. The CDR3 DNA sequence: TGTGCCAGCAGCACCGGGGGGGGATACTATGGCTACACCTTC. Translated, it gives CASSTGGGYYGYTF.